This T cell receptor (beta chain) emerged from a study of PD-1 blockade in classical Hodgkin lymphoma. The method was immunoSEQ multiplex PCR; TCRdb's version includes in-frame clones alone and lacks a portion of them. The data hold 40,000 to 45,000 clones, with approximately 70% observed a single time. Following autologous stem cell transplantation, relapse occurred in every patient, and exposure to brentuximab vedotin varied. Germline CDR1 is MNHEY and CDR2 is SMNVEV (reference sequence). This CDR3 is built from 17 residues. Findings and caveats of the study: Lower baseline TCR diversity marked trial partial responders and progressors. By C4D1, CD4+ diversity increased significantly, especially in complete responders.

Remarks on this clone: The antigen is unknown. At one boundary the junction diverges from the germline segment, which might be a read error. The sample carries other DNA sequences with the same CDR3.

The rearrangement links TRBV27 to TRBJ1-1, with TRBD1 matching 7 bases. The sample in question was peripheral blood mononuclear cells (PBMCs), obtained before the second cycle of nivolumab. The source of this sequence is a human donor with classical Hodgkin lymphoma. The CDR3 loop reads CASSPARTGKMNTEAFF. The CDR3, as DNA: TGTGCCAGCAGTCCGGCGAGGACAGGCAAGATGAACACCGAAGCTTTCTTT.